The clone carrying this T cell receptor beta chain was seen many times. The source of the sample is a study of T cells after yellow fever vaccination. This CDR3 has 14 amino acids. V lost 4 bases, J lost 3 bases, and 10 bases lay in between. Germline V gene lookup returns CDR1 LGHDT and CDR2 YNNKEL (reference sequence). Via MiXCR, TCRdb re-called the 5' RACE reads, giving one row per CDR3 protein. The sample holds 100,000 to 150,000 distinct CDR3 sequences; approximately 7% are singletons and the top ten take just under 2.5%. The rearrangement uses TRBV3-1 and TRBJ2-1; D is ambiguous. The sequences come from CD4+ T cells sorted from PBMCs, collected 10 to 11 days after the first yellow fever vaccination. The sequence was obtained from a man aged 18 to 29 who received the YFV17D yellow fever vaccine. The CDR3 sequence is CASSPRPSYNEQFF. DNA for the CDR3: TGTGCCAGCAGCCCTCGTCCGAGCTACAATGAGCAGTTCTTC.